This T cell receptor beta chain was sequenced in a study of CD8+ T cells in alopecia areata. Broader study findings: Higher clonality than in normal scalp was seen in lesional scalp, especially alopecia totalis/universalis.

This clone appeared a single time. Its antigen remains unknown. The sample carries other DNA sequences with the same CDR3. Sequencing templates came from extracted RNA that was reverse transcribed into cDNA. Using immunoSEQ multiplex PCR, the repertoire was profiled, and TCRdb retains in-frame clones only, with some absent. The table shows hundreds of thousands of clones, with under 80% occurring only once. Germline V gene sequence: CDR1 SGHTA, CDR2 FQGNSA. The CDR3 contains 12 residues. With 5 bases removed from V and 0 bases from J, the gap between germline ends came to 5 bases. The TCR was taken from a human donor with alopecia areata. The chain joins TRBV7-2 to TRBJ2-7; D gene unclear. Source: CD4+ T cells sorted from blood, taken at week 0. DNA of the CDR3: TGTGCCAGCAGCCCTAGCTCCTACGAGCAGTACTTC. Its translation is CASSPSSYEQYF.